The 23 T cell receptor beta chains given below trace back to one sample, sequenced in a study of human T cells and chemical hapten exposure. Each CDR3 protein is one row after TCRdb ran MiXCR on the RACE reads. The table lists about 95,000 distinct CDR3 sequences, approximately 10% of them singletons. Time point reported: patch test 2, 6 weeks after DPC sensitization. Treatment specified: therapeutic diphenylcyclopropenone sensitization with weekly scalp DPC. Here the sequenced sample was whole blood, taken in connection with sensitization to the hapten diphenylcyclopropenone (DPC). All receptors come from a woman in her 40s with alopecia areata. Some clones in this sample may be carry-over from other donors' samples.

There are many counts of this clonotype. V usage is TRBV20-1 and J usage is TRBJ1-1, with D hard to call. The V and J ends lost 5 bases and 1 base respectively, with 11 bases between them. The V gene's germline CDR1 is DFQATT and CDR2 SNEGSKA (reference sequence). This CDR3 has 13 amino acids. This chain's CDR3 is CSAGRRKNTEAFF. The CDR3 DNA follows: TGCAGTGCTGGGCGACGGAAGAACACTGAAGCTTTCTTT.

V gene TRBV4-2 combines with J gene TRBJ1-4; D not resolved. Trimming left V 1 base short and J 5 bases short, with 11 bases between. The CDR3 has 15 residues. Germline V gene sequence: CDR1 LGHNA, CDR2 YNFKEQ. The CDR3 reads CASSQVSAENEKLFF. For the CDR3, the DNA is TGTGCCAGCAGCCAAGTATCGGCCGAGAATGAAAAACTGTTTTTT.

Here the CDR3 reads CASSPYGGSYEQYF. The CDR3 DNA reads as TGTGCCAGCAGTCCATACGGGGGATCCTACGAGCAGTACTTC. This chain joins TRBV6-2 or TRBV6-3 and TRBJ2-7; D possibly corresponds to TRBD2 (6 bases). Germline values: CDR1 MNHEY, CDR2 SVGEGT. The CDR3 has 14 amino acids. V gave up 5 bases and J gave up 1 base, with 12 bases separating them.

V gene TRBV2 combines with J gene TRBJ1-5, with D possibly TRBD1 on 6 matching bases. Germline loops: CDR1 SNHLY, CDR2 FYNNEI. The CDR3 has 14 residues. V was trimmed by 6 bases and J by 2 bases, leaving 11 bases between them. CDR3 DNA: TGTGCCAGCAGCGGGGGGCGCGGCAATCAGCCCCAGCATTTT. This codes for CASSGGRGNQPQHF.

This clonotype was recorded many times. The chain employs TRBV7-9 and TRBJ2-5, with D possibly matching TRBD1 (6 bases). This CDR3 comprises 14 residues. The V gene's germline CDR1 is SEHNR and CDR2 FQNEAQ (reference sequence). V shed 1 base and J shed 5 bases, with 11 bases lying between them. The CDR3 DNA sequence: TGTGCCAGCAGCTTAGGGCAGGGGACGGAGACCCAGTACTTC. This sequence encodes CASSLGQGTETQYF.

There are many counts of this clonotype. V gene TRBV5-1 combines with J gene TRBJ2-4; D gene ambiguous. CDR3 length: 15 residues. CDR1 is SGHRS and CDR2 is YFSETQ in the germline V gene. V was trimmed by 3 bases and J by 4 bases, leaving 14 bases between them. CDR3 protein: CASSSGDPLKNIQYF. CDR3 nucleotide sequence: TGCGCCAGCAGCTCCGGAGATCCGCTAAAAAACATTCAGTACTTC.

This clonotype was picked up a small number of times. A read error may explain this, as a much larger clone is one base away. V usage is TRBV9 and J usage is TRBJ2-1, with a possible D match to TRBD2 (6 bases). CDR1 is SGDLS, CDR2 YYNGEE, per germline. The CDR3 loop spans 15 amino acids. Trimming removed 0 bases at V and 0 bases at J, with 7 bases between. The CDR3: CASSVVGSSYNEQFF. In DNA form, the CDR3 reads TGTGCCAGCAGCGTAGTCGGGAGCTCCTACAATGAGCAGTTCTTC.

This clonotype was seen only a few times. The chain combines TRBV6-5 with TRBJ1-3; D is uncertain. Germline CDR1 is MNHEY and CDR2 is SVGAGI. The CDR3 is 16 residues long. V lost 5 bases and J lost 2, with 16 bases in between. This CDR3 reads CASSRLGLNAGNTIYF. In DNA form, the CDR3 reads TGTGCCAGCAGTCGACTCGGGTTGAACGCTGGAAACACCATATATTTT.

This clonotype was detected ten times or more. In nucleotides, the CDR3 is TGCGCCAGCAGCCAAGATGTCGCGGGGTATGAAAAACTGTTTTTT. Protein: CASSQDVAGYEKLFF. The rearrangement uses TRBV4-3 and TRBJ1-4; unclear D gene. The germline V gene encodes CDR1 LGHNA and CDR2 YSLEER. Trimming cost V 0 bases and J 6 bases, with 11 bases left between them. CDR3 size: 15 residues.

This clonotype occurred many times. The chain couples TRBV3-1 to TRBJ1-1; D gene unclear. V lost 4 bases and J 2 bases, leaving 8 bases between the germline ends. Germline V gene sequence: CDR1 LGHDT, CDR2 YNNKEL (reference sequence). The CDR3 totals 13 residues. The CDR3 nucleotides read TGTGCCAGCAGCCTTCGGGCAAACACTGAAGCTTTCTTT. It is translated as CASSLRANTEAFF.

This clonotype was counted only a few times. The chain couples TRBV20-1 to TRBJ1-1; 7 nucleotides line up with TRBD1. CDR3 length: 11 residues. Germline V gene lookup returns CDR1 DFQATT and CDR2 SNEGSKA (reference sequence). V lost 3 bases to trimming and J lost 8 bases; unmatched junction nucleotides: 3. As DNA, the CDR3 is TGCAGTGCTAGCCGGGACAGAGAAGCTTTCTTT. Protein sequence: CSASRDREAFF.

Remarks on this clonotype: This clone may be a read error of a much larger clone one base away. The chain has TRBV19 and TRBJ2-2; tentatively, D is TRBD2 (6 bases). The germline V gene has CDR1 LNHDA and CDR2 SQIVND (reference sequence). The CDR3 contains 18 residues. The CDR3 DNA follows: TGTGCCAGTAGTATAGGTCAGGGTGCAACGGTGCCTGGCGGGGAGCCGTTTTTT. This gives the protein CASSIGQGATVPGGEPFF.

The chain recombines TRBV9 with TRBJ1-6; D gene uncertain. V was cut by 0 bases and J by 10 bases, with 11 bases left in between. The CDR3 extends over 14 amino acids. CDR1 and CDR2 from the germline V gene are SGDLS and YYNGEE. The CDR3 protein is CASSVDSVRSPLHF. The DNA of the CDR3 is TGTGCCAGCAGCGTAGATTCTGTGAGGTCACCCCTCCACTTT.

The genes are TRBV7-3 and TRBJ2-2, with D perhaps matching TRBD2 (6 bases). V lost 8 bases and J lost 0, with 10 bases in between. The CDR3 length is 14 residues. Per the germline V gene, CDR1 is SGHTA and CDR2 is FQGTGA. In nucleotides, the CDR3 is TGTGCCAGCGCGGGGAGCTCGAACACCGGGGAGCTGTTTTTT. Translation gives CASAGSSNTGELFF.

This clonotype was recorded at least ten times. The chain combines TRBV7-2 with TRBJ2-3; 9 positions agree with TRBD2. Germline CDR1 and CDR2: SGHTA and FQGNSA. The CDR3 spans 19 residues. The V and J ends lost 5 bases and 5 bases, in that order; junction bases with no gene match: 20. CDR3: CASSQVPLAGPSGRDTQYF. The DNA of the CDR3 is TGTGCCAGCAGCCAAGTCCCTCTAGCGGGACCATCAGGGAGAGATACGCAGTATTTT.

The chain links TRBV14 to TRBJ1-2; 9 nucleotides line up with TRBD1. Losses at the gene ends were 8 bases for V and 8 bases for J; bases not matched to a gene: 15. The germline gives CDR1 SGHDN, CDR2 FVKESK. The CDR3 has 15 residues. The CDR3 bases are TGTGCCAGCGGGGGACAGGGTCCACTCCCTTGGGGCTACACCTTC. Its translation is CASGGQGPLPWGYTF.

On this clonotype: A far larger clone is off by one base, so a read error is likely. V and J are TRBV5-6 and TRBJ2-7, with no clear D. There are 11 residues in the CDR3. Trimming removed 2 bases from V and 5 bases from J, with 5 bases in between. CDR1 is SGHDT and CDR2 is YYEEEE in the germline V gene. The CDR3 loop is CASSLGNEQYF. For the CDR3, the DNA is TGTGCCAGCAGCTTAGGCAACGAGCAGTACTTC.

J is TRBJ1-3 and V is TRBV29-1, with D possibly TRBD1 on 5 matching bases. CDR3 length: 14 amino acids. Per the germline V gene, CDR1 is SQVTM and CDR2 is ANQGSEA. Between the trimmed V and J ends, which lost 1 base and 4 bases, there was a span of 11 bases. The CDR3 nucleotides read TGCAGCGTTGAAGCGGACACCGAAGGAAACACCATATATTTT. This gives the protein CSVEADTEGNTIYF.

The genes are TRBV28 and TRBJ2-1, with 8 positions matching TRBD1. The CDR3 extends over 16 amino acids. CDR1 and CDR2 (germline): MDHEN, SYDVKM. Trimming removed 0 bases from V and 2 bases from J; junction bases left unmatched: 3. In DNA, the CDR3 is TGTGCCAGCAGTTTATGGGCAGGGGGCCCCTACAATGAGCAGTTCTTC. This translates into CASSLWAGGPYNEQFF.

The V call is TRBV12-3 or TRBV12-4, the J call TRBJ2-7; D gene unclear. The germline V and J ends were trimmed by 3 bases and 3 bases, with 15 bases remaining between them. This CDR3 comprises 15 residues. DNA for the CDR3: TGTGCCAGCAGTTTCTTGGGTTCGCCCCACTACGAGCAGTACTTC. This gives the protein CASSFLGSPHYEQYF.

There are many counts of this clonotype. The chain couples TRBV7-9 to TRBJ2-1; TRBD2 might be the D (6 bases). This CDR3 spans 15 amino acids. The germline CDR1 and CDR2 sequences are SEHNR and FQNEAQ (reference sequence). V lost 2 bases and J 7 bases, leaving 15 bases between the germline ends. The CDR3 nucleotides are TGTGCCAGCAGCTTAAACTACCCGGCGGGAAATGAGCAGTTCTTC. Encoded protein: CASSLNYPAGNEQFF.

There are a few counts of this clonotype. This sequence joins TRBV6-2 or TRBV6-3 and TRBJ2-1; maybe TRBD2 (6 bases). Germline V gives CDR1 MNHEY, CDR2 SVGEGT. The CDR3 has 13 residues. V was pared by 5 bases and J by 10 bases, with 15 bases between. CDR3 amino acids: CASSLSTRREQFF. The DNA of the CDR3 is TGTGCCAGCAGTCTATCGACTAGGAGGGAGCAGTTCTTC.

There are a few counts of this clonotype. The chain carries TRBV7-2 and TRBJ2-7, with D hard to call. Germline V gene data show CDR1 as SGHTA and CDR2 as FQGNSA. The CDR3 is made up of 15 amino acids. V lost 1 base, J lost 3 bases, and 13 bases lay in between. The CDR3 protein is CASSLVGGHLYEQYF. CDR3 nucleotide sequence: TGTGCCAGCAGCTTAGTTGGCGGCCACCTCTACGAGCAGTACTTC.